A selection of T cell receptor beta chains follows, all from one sample in a study of blood T cell repertoires in COVID-19. Profiled with immunoSEQ multiplex PCR; TCRdb holds only in-frame clones, not every one. This table has 200,000 or so clones, 85% appearing once. Sequencing used peripheral blood. All receptors derive from a man in his sixties with COVID-19, enrolled during active disease. The CDR3 runs from the conserved cysteine through the conserved F or W. A D gene is named only where the DNA matches it firmly. A row's size may be missing; if present it is once, few, many or a size class.

J	D	V	size	DNA	CDR3
TRBJ2-1	-	TRBV5-1	-	TGCGCCAGCAGCTTCGAGGGGGACTCCTACAATGAGCAGTTCTTC	CASSFEGDSYNEQFF
TRBJ1-5	TRBD1	TRBV28	-	TGTGCCAGCAGTTTCCTGACAGGGGGCTTCGGCAATCAGCCCCAGCATTTT	CASSFLTGGFGNQPQHF
TRBJ1-1	TRBD1	TRBV7-8	few	TGTGCCAGCAGCTCAGGAGCTTTACAGGGGGCTGGGTGGTGGTTGAACACTGAAGCTTTCTTT	CASSSGALQGAGWWLNTEAFF
TRBJ1-2	-	TRBV27	-	TGTGCCAGCGCGTCAGGGGTGGGGAACTATGGCTACACCTTC	CASASGVGNYGYTF
TRBJ1-2	TRBD1	TRBV7-9	once	TGTGCCAGCAGCCGGGACAGTCCTAACTATGGCTACACCTTC	CASSRDSPNYGYTF
TRBJ2-1	-	TRBV28	-	TGTGCCAGCAGTTTGAGGATATACAATGAGCAGTTCTTC	CASSLRIYNEQFF
TRBJ2-2	-	TRBV2	-	TGTGCCAGCAGTGACGACACCGGGGAGCTGTTTTTT	CASSDDTGELFF
TRBJ1-1	-	TRBV15	-	TGTGCCACCAGCAGAGACGGGTCGCCGAACACTGAAGCTTTCTTT	CATSRDGSPNTEAFF
TRBJ1-4	-	TRBV18	few	TGTGCCAGCTCTCGACAGTTCGATGAAAAACTGTTTTTT	CASSRQFDEKLFF
TRBJ1-3	-	TRBV15	-	TGTGCCACCAGCAGAGATACGAGGATGGGAAACACCATATATTTT	CATSRDTRMGNTIYF
TRBJ1-1	-	TRBV7-9	-	TGTGCCAGCAGCTTACAGGGATCCCCCGAAGCTTTCTTT	CASSLQGSPEAFF
TRBJ1-3	-	TRBV5-1	few	TGCGCCAGCAGCTTGGAGGGGATGCGAAACACCATATATTTT	CASSLEGMRNTIYF
TRBJ1-1	TRBD1	TRBV4-1	few	TGCGCCAGCAGCGTCAGTAGACAGGGTGGTACTGAAGCTTTCTTT	CASSVSRQGGTEAFF
TRBJ2-2	TRBD2	TRBV7-2	-	TGTGCCAGCGGGACTAGCGGAGACACCGGGGAGCTGTTTTTT	CASGTSGDTGELFF
TRBJ1-2	TRBD1	TRBV9	once	TGTGCCAGCAGCGGGGAGGGACAGGGGTTTGGCTACACCTTC	CASSGEGQGFGYTF
TRBJ2-3	TRBD2	TRBV3-1/TRBV3-2	-	TGTGCCAGCAGCCCCCGACTAGCGGGGCTATCATATAGCACAGATACGCAGTATTTT	CASSPRLAGLSYSTDTQYF
TRBJ2-3	TRBD2	TRBV6-5	-	TGTGCCAGCAGTTCTCTAGCGGGAGCCGGCAGCACGCAGTATTTT	CASSSLAGAGSTQYF
TRBJ1-1	-	TRBV5-1	-	TGCGCCAGCAGCTTGGACGGGGGCACTGAAGCTTTCTTT	CASSLDGGTEAFF
TRBJ2-1	-	TRBV9	-	TGTGCCAGCAGCGTAGGTCCCCATCCCCAGCAGGATGAGCAGTTCTTC	CASSVGPHPQQDEQFF
TRBJ2-7	-	TRBV21-1	once	TGTGCCACCCTCGAGGACAGGGGCTCCTACGAGCAGTACTTC	CATLEDRGSYEQYF
TRBJ1-6	TRBD1	TRBV18	-	TGTGCCAGCTCACGGGGACAGGGGGAAAGTTCACCCCTCCACTTT	CASSRGQGESSPLHF
TRBJ1-1	TRBD1	TRBV30	-	TGTGCCTGGCAATCACAGGGGATGAGTGAAGCTTTCTTT	CAWQSQGMSEAFF
TRBJ2-7	-	TRBV12-5	-	TGTGCTAGTGGTTTGATATTCGGTAGCGATAGCTCCTACGAGCAGTACTTC	CASGLIFGSDSSYEQYF
TRBJ1-2	TRBD1	TRBV11-2	-	TGTGCCAGCAGCTTGGAGGACAGGGGTAGCTATGGCTACACCTTC	CASSLEDRGSYGYTF
TRBJ1-1	TRBD1	TRBV30	-	TGTGCCTGGAGTACCCAGGGGGCAGGAGTGGCTTTCTTT	CAWSTQGAGVAFF
TRBJ2-5	-	TRBV5-4	few	TGTGCCAGCAGCCCCCGTGAGGGTACTGCGGAGACCCAGTACTTC	CASSPREGTAETQYF
TRBJ1-3	-	TRBV5-1	-	TGCGCCAGCAGCTTGGCCGACAGCAGAAACACCATATATTTT	CASSLADSRNTIYF
TRBJ2-2	-	TRBV7-9	-	TGTGCCAGCAGCTTAGAGGCAGGGGTGAACACCGGGGAGCTGTTTTTT	CASSLEAGVNTGELFF
TRBJ2-1	-	TRBV12-5	-	TGTGCTAGTGGTTTGGCACAGGGTGCCAATGAGCAGTTCTTC	CASGLAQGANEQFF
TRBJ1-1	-	TRBV20-1	few	TGCAGTGCCACAGTGAACACTGAAGCTTTCTTT	CSATVNTEAFF